The subject of this entry is one TCR beta chain. The entry originates in a study of blood T cell repertoires in COVID-19. The wider study: COVID-19 samples collected from the United States, Italy and Spain covered acute and convalescent phases. In each case, the material was cDNA or gDNA derived from T cells, B-cell-depleted T cells, or PBMCs.

Study processing details: Estimates of nucleated cell counts were drawn from the amplification of reference gene primers. Sequencing was performed with immunoSEQ multiplex PCR; in TCRdb, only in-frame clones are kept and a portion is missing. V, J and clone size were drawn from that table, and D and trimming were deduced from the DNA. The data contain roughly 36,000 clones, 90% to 95% of them seen just once; the ten biggest clones take up approximately 41%. The receptor's source is a man aged 60-69 years with active or convalescent COVID-19. The sample was peripheral blood.

CDR3 sequence: CASSGTGTVSYEQYF. The CDR3 bases are TGTGCCAGCAGTGGTACCGGGACAGTCTCCTACGAGCAGTACTTC. The V and J genes are TRBV2 and TRBJ2-7, with 7 bases that match TRBD1. V was pared by 4 bases and J by 0 bases, with 6 bases of the junction left unmatched. The germline V gene has CDR1 SNHLY and CDR2 FYNNEI. This CDR3 is 15 amino acids long.